The 12 T cell receptor beta chains reported below all come from one sample, sequenced in a study of shared clonotypes between healthy human individuals. The repertoire was sequenced with immunoSEQ multiplex PCR; TCRdb's copy has only in-frame clones and lacks some. The sample holds about 2.5 million clones, 85% to 95% seen once. Sample: naive CD4+ T cells from PBMCs. Documented subset: CD45RA+ positively selected. The receptor set was obtained from a man between 18 and 35 years old in good health. Some clones in this sample may be carry-over from other donors' samples.

In its sample, this clone was seen once. This rearrangement joins TRBV28 to TRBJ2-3; the match to TRBD2 covers 8 bases. V trimming: 2 bases; J trimming: 0 bases; junction bases outside the gene matches: 7. CDR3 length equals 17 residues. Germline V gene sequence: CDR1 MDHEN, CDR2 SYDVKM. The CDR3 sequence: CASSLIPSGYSTDTQYF. Here the CDR3 DNA reads TGTGCCAGCAGTTTAATCCCTAGCGGGTACAGCACAGATACGCAGTATTTT.

This chain links TRBV5-4 with TRBJ2-3; possibly TRBD1 for D (6 bases). The CDR3 spans 17 residues. Germline CDR1 and CDR2: SGHNT and YYREEE (reference sequence). Trimming removed 4 bases from V and 0 bases from J, with 18 bases in between. In DNA, the CDR3 is TGTGCCAGCAGCCCCTCGGGTGGGACAACTAGCACAGATACGCAGTATTTT. This translates into CASSPSGGTTSTDTQYF.

This chain connects TRBV7-2 to TRBJ1-2, with unresolved D. Germline V gives CDR1 SGHTA, CDR2 FQGNSA. The V gene lost 5 bases and the J gene lost 8 bases, with 21 bases spanning the gap. The CDR3 runs 15 residues. The CDR3 sequence: CASSRPQMGKGGYTF. Written as DNA, the CDR3 is TGTGCCAGCAGCCGCCCTCAGATGGGAAAAGGGGGCTACACCTTC.

The J gene is TRBJ1-3, the V gene TRBV6-5; tentatively, D is TRBD1 (5 bases). Germline V CDR1 and CDR2: MNHEY, SVGAGI. Trimming cost V 0 bases and J 4 bases, with 13 bases left between them. There are 16 residues in the CDR3. The CDR3 sequence: CASSYSMLKGGNTIYF. The CDR3 DNA follows: TGTGCCAGCAGTTACTCGATGTTGAAGGGGGGAAACACCATATATTTT.

This clone was seen only once. The chain uses TRBV27 and TRBJ2-3, with 14 positions matching TRBD2. The CDR3 runs to 15 residues. From germline, CDR1 is MNHEY and CDR2 SMNVEV (reference sequence). V lost 5 bases and J lost 5; bases outside the gene matches: 3. In nucleotides, the CDR3 is TGTGCCAGCAGTCCGACTAGCGGGAGGGGAGATACGCAGTATTTT. It is translated as CASSPTSGRGDTQYF.

The gene calls are TRBV7-8 and TRBJ2-7; D ambiguous. V was trimmed by 4 bases and J by 3 bases, leaving 10 bases between them. CDR3 length: 13 amino acids. In germline, CDR1 is SGHVS, CDR2 FQNEAQ. The CDR3 bases are TGTGCCAGCAGCTCTCCCACCCACTACGAGCAGTACTTC. Its protein is CASSSPTHYEQYF.

This sequence joins TRBV2 and TRBJ1-5; D possibly corresponds to TRBD1 (5 bases). Looked up from germline, CDR1 is SNHLY and CDR2 is FYNNEI. The CDR3 is 14 residues long. Trimming shortened V by 5 bases and J by 3 bases, and 11 bases separated the two germline ends. This CDR3 reads CASSFDSYNQPQHF. CDR3 sequence (DNA): TGTGCCAGCAGTTTCGACAGCTACAATCAGCCCCAGCATTTT.

The chain links TRBV2 to TRBJ2-1; the match to TRBD1 covers 8 bases. The V segment lost 5 bases and the J segment 3 bases; nucleotides outside the gene matches: 12. CDR3 length: 17 amino acids. Per germline, CDR1 SNHLY and CDR2 FYNNEI. This CDR3 is CASSRDQGALVYNEQFF. The CDR3 region has the DNA TGTGCCAGCAGTCGAGACCAGGGGGCGCTTGTCTACAATGAGCAGTTCTTC.

The chain is built from TRBV5-8 and TRBJ1-2, with unresolved D. Germline V gene data show CDR1 as SGHTS and CDR2 as YDEGEE. The CDR3 has 12 amino acids. V dropped 0 bases and J dropped 8 bases, with 8 bases sitting between them. This CDR3 reads CASSLAGWGYTF. The CDR3 DNA reads as TGTGCCAGCAGCTTGGCCGGTTGGGGCTACACCTTC.

CDR3 residues: CASSFWRPPLPRSYEQYF. DNA for the CDR3: TGTGCCAGCAGCTTCTGGCGCCCGCCCCTCCCTCGGTCCTACGAGCAGTACTTC. The rearrangement joins TRBV7-3 to TRBJ2-7; no firm D call. The CDR3 is 18 residues long. Germline V gives CDR1 SGHTA, CDR2 FQGTGA. The germline V and J ends were trimmed by 3 bases and 1 base, with 22 bases remaining between them. Together with reference TRBV7-3 and TRBJ2-7, the CDR3 gives the full variable domain: GAGVSQTPSNKVTEKGKYVELRCDPISGHTALYWYRQSLGQGPEFLIYFQGTGAADDSGLPNDRFFAVRPEGSVSTLKIQRTERGDSAVYLCASSFWRPPLPRSYEQYFGPGTRLTVT.

The gene calls are TRBV7-6 and TRBJ2-7, with 11 nucleotides matching TRBD2. CDR1 SGHVS and CDR2 FNYEAQ come from the germline V gene. CDR3 size: 20 residues. The trim removed 1 base at V and 7 bases at J, leaving 21 bases unmatched. CDR3 nucleotide sequence: TGTGCCAGCAGCTTAGTGGGGGGAGGGCTAGCGGGAGGTCCCCCCCTGGAGCAGTACTTC. Protein product: CASSLVGGGLAGGPPLEQYF.

The rearrangement links TRBV29-1 to TRBJ1-2; no clear D gene. The germline V gene has CDR1 SQVTM and CDR2 ANQGSEA. V gave up 0 bases and J gave up 1 base, with 18 bases separating them. CDR3 size: 17 residues. CDR3 sequence: CSVEDPVPGQLNYGYTF. CDR3 bases: TGCAGCGTTGAAGACCCAGTCCCAGGCCAGCTTAACTATGGCTACACCTTC.